Listed here is a single TCR beta chain. What this receptor recognizes is not known. No much larger clonotype is one base removed from it; base qualities were not supplied. TCRbeta CDR3 regions were amplified from genomic DNA by means of the immunoSEQ Assay, a bias-controlled multiplex PCR. On the study's bioinformatics: The number of nucleated cells in each sample was estimated by amplification of reference gene primers within the assay. Sequence reads were collapsed and filtered to measure the absolute abundance of every unique TCRbeta CDR3 rearrangement. Productive Simpson clonality was computed per sample as the square root of Simpson's diversity index over productive rearrangements. Not all clones reach the TCRdb copy of this immuneACCESS table, which keeps in-frame sequences only. Checked studies attribute under half of the gap to unresolved V genes and leave the rest unexplained. The DNA gave D and trimming, while V, J and clone size come from that table. In this sample the table shows 200,000 to 250,000 clones, 84% of which occur a single time. Nearly 20% of the sample rests with the top ten.

Each collaborating institution followed its own protocols to collect whole blood in K2EDTA tubes. For TCRbeta analysis, collaborators shipped samples as frozen whole blood, isolated PBMCs, or DNA extracted from either of those sample types. These data are taken from a study of blood T cell repertoires in COVID-19 (dated by TCRdb to 2018 to 2021). At the level of the whole study: Samples from collaborators originated in the United States, Italy and Spain and spanned both the acute and convalescent phases of COVID-19. HLA class I and class II types, where available, came from metadata supplied by the sample provider rather than from assay-based typing. Deeply sampled blood TCRbeta repertoires from subjects exposed to, actively infected with, or recovered from COVID-19 were included in the dataset. Samples came from the ongoing ImmuneRACE study (first 160 participants) plus 1,254 subjects from 6 global collaborators. The prospective study material was composed of cDNA or gDNA derived from T cells, B-cell-depleted T cells, or PBMCs. The repertoires were released in a freely available public database meant as a resource for research on the immune response to SARS-CoV-2. A de-identified subject ID, COVID-19 status, age in years and sex were almost always included in the sample metadata.

On the study overall, not on this receptor specifically: The quantity of clinical and demographic metadata differed by source and by participant and was supplied without curation.

V was cut back by 5 bases and J by 7 bases, leaving a gap of 17 bases between them. Including cysteine and phenylalanine, the CDR3 has 14 amino acids. Of all the DNA, just the CDR3 is kept, 42 bases in frame from base 1. From the germline V gene, CDR1 is MDHEN and CDR2 is SYDVKM. This receptor was taken from a man aged 25-45 years with active or convalescent COVID-19. Sequenced: peripheral blood. The rearrangement combines TRBV28 with TRBJ1-2; TRBD1 is a possible D gene, resting on 6 matching bases. CDR3 protein: CASSGLGGGGGYTF. The sequenced DNA: TGTGCCAGCAGTGGGTTAGGAGGGGGGGGTGGCTACACCTTC.